The 14 T cell receptor beta chains reported below all come from one sample, sequenced in a study of T cells in localized non-small cell lung cancer (dated by TCRdb to 2019 to 2021). The protocol used for the library was the immunoSEQ multiplex PCR assay. Imported from immuneACCESS, the table was reduced by TCRdb to in-frame sequences with V and J called. These copies leave out some clones; in studies compared against another copy, an unresolved V gene accounts for under half, and the cause of the remainder is not known. Across this sample there are a few thousand clones, with more than 25% seen only once. Roughly an eighth of the sample is taken by the ten largest. The specimen was normal lung tissue next to the tumor, collected before any cancer treatment. These TCRs come from a male donor older than 55 with stage II lung adenocarcinoma.

The genes are TRBV11-3 and TRBJ1-1; a possible D gene is TRBD1 (5 bases). The length of the CDR3 is 15 residues. V lost 3 bases and J lost 1, with 12 bases in between. The germline gives CDR1 SGHNT, CDR2 YENEEA. CDR3 sequence (DNA): TGTGCCAGCAGCTTGGACCCCACAGGGAACACTGAAGCTTTCTTT. It translates to CASSLDPTGNTEAFF.

This clone has just a few counts. The rearrangement uses TRBV11-3 and TRBJ2-2; TRBD1 aligns across 8 bases. From germline, CDR1 is SGHNT and CDR2 YENEEA. The CDR3 length is 18 residues. V shed 0 bases and J 1 base; nucleotides not matched to a gene: 7. The CDR3 here is CASSLDRRGLENTGELFF. Here the CDR3 DNA reads TGTGCCAGCAGCTTAGATCGCAGGGGGCTGGAGAACACCGGGGAGCTGTTTTTT.

The gene calls are TRBV5-1 and TRBJ2-4; maybe TRBD1 (5 bases). This CDR3 comprises 16 residues. V was shortened by 4 bases and J by 0 bases, with 14 bases between the two germline ends. The germline V gene encodes CDR1 SGHRS and CDR2 YFSETQ. Here the CDR3 DNA reads TGCGCCAGCAGCGCCCAGGGATATTTAGCCAAAAACATTCAGTACTTC. Encoded protein: CASSAQGYLAKNIQYF.

Sample share makes this clone large. The rearrangement joins TRBV9 to TRBJ2-6; D is undetermined. Deletions cut 5 bases from V and 4 bases from J, with 16 bases between. The CDR3 is 16 amino acids. Germline V lookup: CDR1 SGDLS, CDR2 YYNGEE. The CDR3 DNA sequence: TGTGCCAGCAGTGAAGATTACGGTTTGGGGGCCAACGTCCTGACTTTC. Amino acid sequence: CASSEDYGLGANVLTF. The complete variable domain, with remaining parts taken from reference TRBV9 and TRBJ2-6, reads DSGVTQTPKHLITATGQRVTLRCSPRSGDLSVYWYQQSLDQGLQFLIQYYNGEERAKGNILERFSAQQFPDLHSELNLSSLELGDSALYFCASSEDYGLGANVLTFGAGSRLTVL.

This clone is medium-sized (0.01 to 0.1%) in the sample. V usage is TRBV11-3 and J usage is TRBJ1-1; D not resolved. Germline CDR1 SGHNT, CDR2 YENEEA. The V gene lost 3 bases and the J gene lost 4 bases, with 12 bases spanning the gap. There are 14 residues in the CDR3. DNA for the CDR3: TGTGCCAGCAGCTTGAGTGGTCAGCTCACTGAAGCTTTCTTT. Translating gives CASSLSGQLTEAFF.

The CDR3 loop is CASSQPQGRGNGYSNTEAFF. CDR3 nucleotides: TGTGCCAGCAGTCAACCACAGGGTAGGGGGAATGGATACTCTAACACTGAAGCTTTCTTT. The rearrangement uses TRBV28 and TRBJ1-1, with D possibly TRBD1 on 6 matching bases. Trimming removed 5 bases at V and 2 bases at J, with 30 bases between. Germline lookup yields CDR1 MDHEN and CDR2 SYDVKM. The CDR3 runs 20 residues.

The chain joins TRBV11-3 to TRBJ1-1; TRBD1 aligns across 10 bases. This CDR3 region has 14 residues. V was pared by 5 bases and J by 7 bases, with 7 bases of the junction left unmatched. CDR1 SGHNT and CDR2 YENEEA come from the germline V gene. The CDR3 is CASSLDRGLSEAFF. The CDR3 region has the DNA TGTGCCAGCAGCCTTGACAGGGGGCTCAGTGAAGCTTTCTTT. Full variable domain (missing parts from reference TRBV11-3 and TRBJ1-1): EAGVVQSPRYKIIEKKQPVAFWCNPISGHNTLYWYLQNLGQGPELLIRYENEEAVDDSQLPKDRFSAERLKGVDSTLKIQPAELGDSAVYLCASSLDRGLSEAFFGQGTRLTVV.

The chain carries TRBV6-8 and TRBJ1-2; unclear D gene. V lost 6 bases to trimming and J lost 8 bases, with 16 bases between them. CDR3 size: 13 residues. Germline values: CDR1 MNHGY, CDR2 SAAAGT. DNA for the CDR3: TGTGCCAGCAGGATCGACGGAGACGAGGGCTACACCTTC. Amino acids: CASRIDGDEGYTF.

The rearrangement links TRBV13 to TRBJ1-2; tentatively, D is TRBD1 (6 bases). Trimming cost V 0 bases and J 4 bases, with 15 bases left between them. The CDR3 has 16 amino acids. Germline assignment: CDR1 PRHDT and CDR2 FYEKMQ (reference sequence). CDR3 residues: CASSLGGGDRVYGYTF. The CDR3, as DNA: TGTGCCAGCAGCTTAGGAGGGGGGGACCGAGTCTATGGCTACACCTTC.

This clone was seen more than once but under ten times. This rearrangement joins TRBV11-3 to TRBJ2-7, with 9 nucleotides matching TRBD1. Per germline, CDR1 SGHNT and CDR2 YENEEA. J gave up 6 bases and V 2 bases, and 14 bases lay outside the gene matches. The CDR3 sequence is 17 residues long. The CDR3 DNA sequence: TGTGCCAGCAGCTTATACAGACCCCCGGACAGGGGACCCGAGCAGTACTTC. It is translated as CASSLYRPPDRGPEQYF. The variable domain in full, completed from reference TRBV11-3 and TRBJ2-7, reads EAGVVQSPRYKIIEKKQPVAFWCNPISGHNTLYWYLQNLGQGPELLIRYENEEAVDDSQLPKDRFSAERLKGVDSTLKIQPAELGDSAVYLCASSLYRPPDRGPEQYFGPGTRLTVT.

This clone showed up just a few times. This rearrangement joins TRBV28 to TRBJ1-4; 7 nucleotides line up with TRBD1. Germline V gives CDR1 MDHEN, CDR2 SYDVKM. The CDR3 has 15 residues. Losses at the gene ends were 6 bases for V and 4 bases for J; bases not matched to a gene: 8. The CDR3 region has the DNA TGTGCCAGCAGCCTAACAGGGGCCCTTAATGAAAAACTGTTTTTT. Translating it yields CASSLTGALNEKLFF.

This clone was observed once. The gene calls are TRBV30 and TRBJ1-2; D possibly corresponds to TRBD1 (5 bases). There are 12 residues in the CDR3. The germline gives CDR1 GTSNPN, CDR2 SVGIG (reference sequence). V lost 1 base and J 3 bases, leaving 6 bases between the germline ends. CDR3 bases: TGTGCCTGGAGTGGGGGGGACTATGGCTACACCTTC. Amino acids: CAWSGGDYGYTF.

The rearrangement joins TRBV5-1 to TRBJ2-3; 7 bases align to TRBD2. Trimming at V came to 4 bases and at J to 4 bases, leaving 9 bases not matched to a gene. CDR3 length equals 15 residues. The germline V gene has CDR1 SGHRS and CDR2 YFSETQ. The CDR3 coding sequence is TGCGCCAGCAGCCCCTGGGTGCGGGAGTCAGATACGCAGTATTTT. Protein: CASSPWVRESDTQYF.

The chain links TRBV7-4 to TRBJ1-2; D unresolved. The length of the CDR3 is 13 residues. Germline V gives CDR1 SGHVT, CDR2 SQSDAQ. V was pared by 1 base and J by 4 bases, with 7 bases between. CDR3 in DNA: TGTGCCAGCAGCTTAGATAACTTCTATGGCTACACCTTC. Translating gives CASSLDNFYGYTF.